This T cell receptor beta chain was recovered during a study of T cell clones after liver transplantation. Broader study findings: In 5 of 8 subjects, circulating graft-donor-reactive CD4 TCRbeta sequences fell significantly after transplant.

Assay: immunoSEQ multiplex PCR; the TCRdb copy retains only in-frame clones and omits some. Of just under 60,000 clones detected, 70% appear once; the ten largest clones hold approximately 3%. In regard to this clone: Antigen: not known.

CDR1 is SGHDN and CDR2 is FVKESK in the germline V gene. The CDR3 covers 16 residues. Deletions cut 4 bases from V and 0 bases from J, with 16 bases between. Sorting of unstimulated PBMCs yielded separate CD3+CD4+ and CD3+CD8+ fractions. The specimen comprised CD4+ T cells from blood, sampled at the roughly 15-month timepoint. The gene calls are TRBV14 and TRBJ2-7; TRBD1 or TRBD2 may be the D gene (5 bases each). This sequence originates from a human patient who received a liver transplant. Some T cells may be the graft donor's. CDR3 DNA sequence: TGTGCCAGCAGCCTAGGGTCAGGGACGGGCTCCTACGAGCAGTACTTC. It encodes CASSLGSGTGSYEQYF.